Below are 5 T cell receptor beta chains sequenced from a single sample in a study of a mutant IDH1 vaccine in newly diagnosed glioma. No antigen has been assigned to these receptors. Clones were read by immunoSEQ multiplex PCR, and TCRdb kept only the in-frame ones, dropping some. The data contain about 56,000 clones, over 80% of them singletons. Time point in this sample: week 5, during vaccination. A single vaccine dose contained 300 ug of mutant IDH1 20-mer peptide, and topical imiquimod was used with it. The sample was PBMCs, taken from a glioma patient whose treatment included an IDH1 peptide vaccine. The receptors originated from a woman between 40 and 50 years old with glioma.

This clone was detected once. The chain links TRBV6-1 to TRBJ1-4; no clear D gene. The CDR3 sequence is 15 residues long. V was cut by 4 bases and J by 3 bases, with 12 bases left in between. Looked up from germline, CDR1 is MNHNS and CDR2 is SASEGT. The CDR3 protein is CASSGPGPPNEKLFF. The DNA of the CDR3 is TGTGCCAGCAGTGGCCCCGGACCCCCTAATGAAAAACTGTTTTTT.

V usage is TRBV5-6 and J usage is TRBJ2-1, with D possibly matching TRBD2 (5 bases). V shed 10 bases and J shed 0 bases, with 29 bases lying between them. This CDR3 contains 19 residues. Germline V gives CDR1 SGHDT, CDR2 YYEEEE. The CDR3 here is CAVQSGRRGGWSSYNEQFF. The CDR3 DNA reads as TGTGCCGTGCAGTCCGGAAGACGGGGTGGATGGAGCTCCTACAATGAGCAGTTCTTC.

The chain is built from TRBV30 and TRBJ1-1; tentatively, D is TRBD1 (5 bases). V lost 5 bases and J 5 bases, leaving 21 bases between the germline ends. Germline V gene sequence: CDR1 GTSNPN, CDR2 SVGIG (reference sequence). CDR3 length equals 15 residues. This CDR3 is CAWDDVKQGWTEAFF. The CDR3 DNA follows: TGTGCCTGGGATGACGTAAAGCAGGGATGGACTGAAGCTTTCTTT.

This clone was recorded once. In DNA, the CDR3 is TGCGCCAGCAGCCGACCGGGACAGGGTACCTACGAGCAGTACTTC. Translation gives CASSRPGQGTYEQYF. The chain is built from TRBV4-1 and TRBJ2-7; 9 nucleotides agree with TRBD1. CDR3 size: 15 residues. Losses at the gene ends were 4 bases for V and 2 bases for J; bases not matched to a gene: 6. Germline V CDR1 and CDR2: MGHRA, YSYEKL.

This chain uses TRBV15 with TRBJ2-7; tentatively, D is TRBD1 (5 bases). Trimming cost V 6 bases and J 1 base, with 13 bases left between them. Germline V gene sequence: CDR1 LNHNV, CDR2 YYDKDF (reference sequence). CDR3 size: 14 residues. CDR3 coding DNA: TGTGCCACCAGATCGGACACTATGTCCTACGAGCAGTACTTC. This codes for CATRSDTMSYEQYF.